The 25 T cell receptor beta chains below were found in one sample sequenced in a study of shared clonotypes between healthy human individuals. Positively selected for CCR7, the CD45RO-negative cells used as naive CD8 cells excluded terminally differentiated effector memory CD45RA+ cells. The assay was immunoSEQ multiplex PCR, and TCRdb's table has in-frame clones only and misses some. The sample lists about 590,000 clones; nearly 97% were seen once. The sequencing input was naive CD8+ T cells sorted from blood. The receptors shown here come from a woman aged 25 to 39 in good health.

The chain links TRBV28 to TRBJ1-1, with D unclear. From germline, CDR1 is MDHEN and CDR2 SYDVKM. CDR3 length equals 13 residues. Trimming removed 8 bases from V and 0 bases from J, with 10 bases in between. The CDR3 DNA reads TGTGCCAGCTCAAGGGTCATGAACACTGAAGCTTTCTTT. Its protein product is CASSRVMNTEAFF.

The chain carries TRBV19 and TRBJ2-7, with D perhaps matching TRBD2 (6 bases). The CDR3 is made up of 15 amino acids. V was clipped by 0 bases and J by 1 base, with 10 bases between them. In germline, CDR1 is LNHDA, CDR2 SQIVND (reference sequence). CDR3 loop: CASSIEAGKSYEQYF. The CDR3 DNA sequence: TGTGCCAGTAGTATAGAGGCGGGAAAGTCCTACGAGCAGTACTTC. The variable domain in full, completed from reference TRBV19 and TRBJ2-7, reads DGGITQSPKYLFRKEGQNVTLSCEQNLNHDAMYWYRQDPGQGLRLIYYSQIVNDFQKGDIAEGYSVSREKKESFPLTVTSAQKNPTAFYLCASSIEAGKSYEQYFGPGTRLTVT.

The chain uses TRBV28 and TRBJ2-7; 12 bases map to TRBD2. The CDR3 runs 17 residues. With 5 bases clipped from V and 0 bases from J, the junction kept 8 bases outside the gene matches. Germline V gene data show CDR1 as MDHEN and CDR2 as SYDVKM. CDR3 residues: CASSHGGLAGSSYEQYF. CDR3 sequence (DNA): TGTGCCAGCAGTCACGGCGGACTAGCGGGAAGCTCCTACGAGCAGTACTTC. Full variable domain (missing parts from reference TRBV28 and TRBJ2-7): DVKVTQSSRYLVKRTGEKVFLECVQDMDHENMFWYRQDPGLGLRLIYFSYDVKMKEKGDIPEGYSVSREKKERFSLILESASTNQTSMYLCASSHGGLAGSSYEQYFGPGTRLTVT.

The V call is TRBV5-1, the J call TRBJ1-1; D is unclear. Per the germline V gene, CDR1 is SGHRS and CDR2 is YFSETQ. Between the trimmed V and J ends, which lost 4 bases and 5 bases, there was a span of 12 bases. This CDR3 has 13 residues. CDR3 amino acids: CASSPPEVTEAFF. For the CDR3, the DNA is TGCGCCAGCAGCCCCCCAGAAGTTACTGAAGCTTTCTTT.

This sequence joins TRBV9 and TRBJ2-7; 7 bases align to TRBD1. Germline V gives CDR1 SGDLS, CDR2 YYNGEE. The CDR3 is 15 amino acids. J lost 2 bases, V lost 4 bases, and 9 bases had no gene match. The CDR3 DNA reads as TGTGCCAGCAGCCACGGACAGGCTGGTGCCTACGAGCAGTACTTC. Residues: CASSHGQAGAYEQYF.

The CDR3 DNA is TGTGCCAGCGGGGGAGGGACCGAGCAGTACTTC. It yields the protein CASGGGTEQYF. The chain couples TRBV6-1 to TRBJ2-7; 7 bases line up with TRBD2. This CDR3 comprises 11 residues. Germline-derived CDR1 and CDR2 are MNHNS and SASEGT. Losses at the gene ends were 8 bases for V and 6 bases for J; bases not matched to a gene: 4.

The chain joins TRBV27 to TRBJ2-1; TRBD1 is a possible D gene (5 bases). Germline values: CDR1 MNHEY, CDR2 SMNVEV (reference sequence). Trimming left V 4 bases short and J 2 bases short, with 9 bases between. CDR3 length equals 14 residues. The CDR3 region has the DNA TGTGCCAGCAGTTGGGGCAGCGCCTACAATGAGCAGTTCTTC. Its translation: CASSWGSAYNEQFF.

The CDR3 loop is CASSYGGGNTEAFF. CDR3 DNA: TGTGCCAGCAGTTACGGAGGGGGGAACACTGAAGCTTTCTTT. The chain uses TRBV6-5 and TRBJ1-1; D perhaps matches TRBD1 (6 bases). The CDR3 totals 14 residues. Germline loops: CDR1 MNHEY, CDR2 SVGAGI. Between the trimmed V and J ends, which lost 2 bases and 1 base, there was a span of 8 bases.

CDR3 residues: CASSTESLWNEQFF. The DNA of the CDR3 is TGTGCCAGCAGTACGGAATCCTTGTGGAATGAGCAGTTCTTC. V is TRBV27 and J is TRBJ2-1; D gene unclear. CDR3 length equals 14 residues. V lost 5 bases and J lost 7, with 15 bases in between. Germline V gene lookup returns CDR1 MNHEY and CDR2 SMNVEV (reference sequence).

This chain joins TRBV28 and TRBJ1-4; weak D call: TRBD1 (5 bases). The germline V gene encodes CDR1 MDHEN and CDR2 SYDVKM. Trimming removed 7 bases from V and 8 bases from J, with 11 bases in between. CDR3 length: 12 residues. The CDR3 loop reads CASKGLLEKLFF. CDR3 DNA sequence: TGTGCCAGCAAGGGACTTTTAGAAAAACTGTTTTTT.

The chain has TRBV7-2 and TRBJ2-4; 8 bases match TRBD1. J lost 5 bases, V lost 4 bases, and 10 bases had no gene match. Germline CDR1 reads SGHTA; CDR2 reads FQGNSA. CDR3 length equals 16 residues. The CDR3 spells CASSSLPTGAQNIQYF. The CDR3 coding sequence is TGTGCCAGCAGCTCGCTACCGACAGGGGCACAAAACATTCAGTACTTC.

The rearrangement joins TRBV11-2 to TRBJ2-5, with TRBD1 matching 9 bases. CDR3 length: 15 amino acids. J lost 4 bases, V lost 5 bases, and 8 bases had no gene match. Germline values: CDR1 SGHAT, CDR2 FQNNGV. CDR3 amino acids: CASSPGQGRGETQYF. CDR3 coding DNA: TGTGCCAGCAGCCCGGGACAGGGAAGAGGAGAGACCCAGTACTTC.

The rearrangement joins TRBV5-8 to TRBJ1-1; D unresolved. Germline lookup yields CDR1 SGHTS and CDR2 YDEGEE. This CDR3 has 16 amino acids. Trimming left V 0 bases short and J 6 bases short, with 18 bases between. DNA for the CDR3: TGTGCCAGCAGCTTGGTTCCACTCGGGTCGGTCCCTGAAGCTTTCTTT. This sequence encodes CASSLVPLGSVPEAFF.

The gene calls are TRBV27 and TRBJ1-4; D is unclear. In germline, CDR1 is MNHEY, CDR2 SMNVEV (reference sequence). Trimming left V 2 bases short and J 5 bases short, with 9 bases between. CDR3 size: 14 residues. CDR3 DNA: TGTGCCAGCAGTTTACCCGGGCTGAATGAAAAACTGTTTTTT. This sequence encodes CASSLPGLNEKLFF.

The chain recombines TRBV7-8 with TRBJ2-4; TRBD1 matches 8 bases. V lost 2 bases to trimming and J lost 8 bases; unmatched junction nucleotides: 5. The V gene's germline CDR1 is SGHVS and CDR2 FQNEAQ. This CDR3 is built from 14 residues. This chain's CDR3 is CASSLLTGDDIQYF. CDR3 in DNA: TGTGCCAGCAGCTTACTGACAGGGGACGACATTCAGTACTTC. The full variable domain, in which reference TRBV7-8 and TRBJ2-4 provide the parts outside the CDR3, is GAGVSQSPRYKVAKRGQDVALRCDPISGHVSLFWYQQALGQGPEFLTYFQNEAQLDKSGLPSDRFFAERPEGSVSTLKIQRTQQEDSAVYLCASSLLTGDDIQYFGAGTRLSVL.

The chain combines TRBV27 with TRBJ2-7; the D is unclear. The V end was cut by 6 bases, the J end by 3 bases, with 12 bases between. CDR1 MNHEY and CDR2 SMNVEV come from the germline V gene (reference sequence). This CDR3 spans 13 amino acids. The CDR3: CASSEKPGYEQYF. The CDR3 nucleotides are TGTGCCAGCAGCGAAAAACCGGGCTACGAGCAGTACTTC.

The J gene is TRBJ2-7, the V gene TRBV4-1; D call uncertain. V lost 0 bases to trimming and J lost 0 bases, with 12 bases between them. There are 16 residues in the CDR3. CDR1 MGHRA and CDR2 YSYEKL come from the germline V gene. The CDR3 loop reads CASSQDPRTSSYEQYF. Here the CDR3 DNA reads TGCGCCAGCAGCCAAGATCCCAGGACCTCCTCCTACGAGCAGTACTTC.

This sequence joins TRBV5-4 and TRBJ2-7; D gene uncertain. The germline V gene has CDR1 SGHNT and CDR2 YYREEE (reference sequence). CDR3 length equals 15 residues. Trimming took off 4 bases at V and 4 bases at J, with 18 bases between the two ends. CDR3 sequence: CASSQLAEGPYEQYF. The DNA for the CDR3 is TGTGCCAGCAGCCAGCTCGCCGAAGGTCCTTACGAGCAGTACTTC.

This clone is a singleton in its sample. In DNA form, the CDR3 reads TGTGCCAGCAGCTTGGTGTTTGAAGAGACCCAGTACTTC. It translates to CASSLVFEETQYF. The rearrangement uses TRBV5-8 and TRBJ2-5; D ambiguous. V gave up 0 bases and J gave up 3 bases, with 6 bases separating them. The CDR3 runs to 13 residues. CDR1 SGHTS and CDR2 YDEGEE come from the germline V gene.

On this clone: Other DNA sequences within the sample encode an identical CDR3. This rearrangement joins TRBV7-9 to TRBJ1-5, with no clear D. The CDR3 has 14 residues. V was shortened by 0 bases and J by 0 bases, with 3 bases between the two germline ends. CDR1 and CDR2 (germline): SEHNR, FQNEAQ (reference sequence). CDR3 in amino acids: CASSLAGSNQPQHF. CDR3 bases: TGTGCCAGCAGCTTAGCGGGTAGCAATCAGCCCCAGCATTTT.

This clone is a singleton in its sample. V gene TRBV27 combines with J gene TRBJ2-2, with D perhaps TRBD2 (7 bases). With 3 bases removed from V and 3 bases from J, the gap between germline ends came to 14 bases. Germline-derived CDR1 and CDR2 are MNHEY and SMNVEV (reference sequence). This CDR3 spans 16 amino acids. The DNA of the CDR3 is TGTGCCAGCAGTTTGGCCGGGGGGCCGTACACCGGGGAGCTGTTTTTT. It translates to CASSLAGGPYTGELFF.

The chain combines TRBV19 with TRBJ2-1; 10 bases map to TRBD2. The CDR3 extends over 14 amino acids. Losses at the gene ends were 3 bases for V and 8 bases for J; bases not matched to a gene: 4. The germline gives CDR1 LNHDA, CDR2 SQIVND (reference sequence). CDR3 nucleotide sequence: TGTGCCAGTAGTATTCTAGCGGGAGTCGATGAGCAGTTCTTC. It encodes CASSILAGVDEQFF.

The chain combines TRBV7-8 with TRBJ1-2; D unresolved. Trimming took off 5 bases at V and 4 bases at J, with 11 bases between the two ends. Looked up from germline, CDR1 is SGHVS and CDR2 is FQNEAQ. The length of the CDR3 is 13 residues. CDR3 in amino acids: CASSLLLVYGYTF. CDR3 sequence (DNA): TGTGCCAGCAGCCTCCTGCTCGTCTATGGCTACACCTTC.

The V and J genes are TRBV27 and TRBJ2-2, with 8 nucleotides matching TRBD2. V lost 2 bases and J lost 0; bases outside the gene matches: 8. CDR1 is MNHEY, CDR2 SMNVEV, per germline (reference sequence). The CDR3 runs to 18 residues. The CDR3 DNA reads TGTGCCAGCAGTTTAGGAGCGGGAGAGTTCGCGAACACCGGGGAGCTGTTTTTT. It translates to CASSLGAGEFANTGELFF.

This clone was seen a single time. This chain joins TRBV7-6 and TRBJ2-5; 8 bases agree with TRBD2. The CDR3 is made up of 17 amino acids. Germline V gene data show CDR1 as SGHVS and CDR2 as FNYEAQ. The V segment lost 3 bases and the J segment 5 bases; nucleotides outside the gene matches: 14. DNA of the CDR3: TGTGCCAGCAGCTTTACGGGAGGGCCGAGTGTTAGGGAGACCCAGTACTTC. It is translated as CASSFTGGPSVRETQYF. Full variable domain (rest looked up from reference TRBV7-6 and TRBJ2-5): GAGVSQSPRYKVTKRGQDVALRCDPISGHVSLYWYRQALGQGPEFLTYFNYEAQQDKSGLPNDRFSAERPEGSISTLTIQRTEQRDSAMYRCASSFTGGPSVRETQYFGPGTRLLVL.